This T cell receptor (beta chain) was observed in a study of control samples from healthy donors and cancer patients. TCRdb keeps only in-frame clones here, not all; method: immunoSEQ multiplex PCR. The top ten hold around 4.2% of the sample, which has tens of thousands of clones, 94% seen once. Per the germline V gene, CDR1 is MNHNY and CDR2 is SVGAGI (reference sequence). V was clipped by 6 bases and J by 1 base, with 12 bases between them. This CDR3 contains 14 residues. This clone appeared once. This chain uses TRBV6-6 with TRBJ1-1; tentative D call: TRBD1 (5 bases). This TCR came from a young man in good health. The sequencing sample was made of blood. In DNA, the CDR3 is TGTGCCAGCAGGGGCCCGGGGGGGAACACTGAAGCTTTCTTT. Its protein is CASRGPGGNTEAFF.